These 9 T cell receptor beta chains originate from one sample sequenced in a study of T cells after somatic rescue of genetic block. Repertoires were generated with immunoSEQ multiplex PCR, while TCRdb's copy carries only in-frame clones and drops some. The sample holds more than 10,000 clones; over 60% are singletons and the top ten take 15% to 20%. The sample consisted of peripheral blood mononuclear cells (PBMCs). These receptors were taken from a boy aged 10-17 years.

The rearrangement links TRBV6-5 to TRBJ2-1; no reliable D call. The CDR3 spans 13 residues. Trimming removed 6 bases from V and 1 base from J, with 7 bases in between. Germline CDR1 and CDR2: MNHEY and SVGAGI. The CDR3 region has the DNA TGTGCCAGCAGGGGGTGGTCCTACAATGAGCAGTTCTTC. It translates to CASRGWSYNEQFF.

This clone has only a few counts. The V call is TRBV6-6, the J call TRBJ2-7; D is unclear. V was trimmed by 2 bases and J by 0 bases, leaving 2 bases between them. The germline V gene encodes CDR1 MNHNY and CDR2 SVGAGI (reference sequence). CDR3 size: 12 residues. In DNA, the CDR3 is TGTGCCAGCAGTTACCACTCCTACGAGCAGTACTTC. Translation gives CASSYHSYEQYF.

The chain recombines TRBV7-2 with TRBJ1-1, with unresolved D. V gave up 2 bases and J gave up 4 bases, with 8 bases separating them. This CDR3 has 13 residues. Germline-derived CDR1 and CDR2 are SGHTA and FQGNSA. CDR3 DNA: TGTGCCAGCAGCTTATATAGGACCACTGAAGCTTTCTTT. It yields the protein CASSLYRTTEAFF. The entire variable domain, with the rest obtained from reference TRBV7-2 and TRBJ1-1, is as follows: GAGVSQSPSNKVTEKGKDVELRCDPISGHTALYWYRQSLGQGLEFLIYFQGNSAPDKSGLPSDRFSAERTGGSVSTLTIQRTQQEDSAVYLCASSLYRTTEAFFGQGTRLTVV.

V and J are TRBV7-6 and TRBJ2-3; weak D call: TRBD1 (6 bases). CDR3 length: 16 amino acids. The ends were cut back, 1 base at V and 2 bases at J, with 13 bases in the middle. The germline V gene encodes CDR1 SGHVS and CDR2 FNYEAQ. The CDR3 nucleotides read TGTGCCAGCAGCTTAGTGGGGGCCCTATACACAGATACGCAGTATTTT. As protein: CASSLVGALYTDTQYF.

This clone was seen only a few times. The chain carries TRBV18 and TRBJ2-7; D is undetermined. From germline, CDR1 is KGHSH and CDR2 LQKENI. Between the trimmed V and J ends, which lost 6 bases and 4 bases, there was a span of 10 bases. CDR3 size: 12 residues. DNA for the CDR3: TGTGCCAGCTCCCCCAAAGTTTACGAGCAGTACTTC. It yields the protein CASSPKVYEQYF.

This clone was seen a few times. The chain carries TRBV5-5 and TRBJ2-7, with D unresolved. V was trimmed by 1 base and J by 4 bases, leaving 15 bases between them. Looked up from germline, CDR1 is SGHKS and CDR2 is YYEKEE (reference sequence). The CDR3 is 15 residues long. Here the CDR3 reads CASSLLHSDVYEQYF. As DNA, the CDR3 is TGTGCCAGCAGCTTGTTGCACAGCGACGTATACGAGCAGTACTTC.

This chain links TRBV2 with TRBJ1-5; 8 positions match TRBD1. V dropped 4 bases and J dropped 1; count of bases not matched to a gene: 3. CDR1 and CDR2 (germline): SNHLY, FYNNEI. CDR3 length: 15 amino acids. This CDR3 is CASSGQGLSNQPQHF. For the CDR3, the DNA is TGTGCCAGCAGTGGACAGGGGTTAAGCAATCAGCCCCAGCATTTT.

V usage is TRBV2 and J usage is TRBJ2-6; 8 bases map to TRBD2. V gave up 8 bases and J gave up 0 bases; unmatched junction bases: 12. The V gene's germline CDR1 is SNHLY and CDR2 FYNNEI. The CDR3 spans 18 residues. CDR3 amino acids: CASLKGLGRISGANVLTF. The CDR3 nucleotides read TGTGCCAGCCTAAAGGGACTAGGACGGATCTCTGGGGCCAACGTCCTGACTTTC.

The J gene is TRBJ1-5, the V gene TRBV10-3; D is unclear. The V and J ends lost 2 bases and 0 bases respectively, with 5 bases between them. This CDR3 has 14 amino acids. CDR1 and CDR2 from the germline V gene are ENHRY and SYGVKD. CDR3 in DNA: TGTGCCATCAGTGAGGGGCTTAGCAATCAGCCCCAGCATTTT. It is translated as CAISEGLSNQPQHF.